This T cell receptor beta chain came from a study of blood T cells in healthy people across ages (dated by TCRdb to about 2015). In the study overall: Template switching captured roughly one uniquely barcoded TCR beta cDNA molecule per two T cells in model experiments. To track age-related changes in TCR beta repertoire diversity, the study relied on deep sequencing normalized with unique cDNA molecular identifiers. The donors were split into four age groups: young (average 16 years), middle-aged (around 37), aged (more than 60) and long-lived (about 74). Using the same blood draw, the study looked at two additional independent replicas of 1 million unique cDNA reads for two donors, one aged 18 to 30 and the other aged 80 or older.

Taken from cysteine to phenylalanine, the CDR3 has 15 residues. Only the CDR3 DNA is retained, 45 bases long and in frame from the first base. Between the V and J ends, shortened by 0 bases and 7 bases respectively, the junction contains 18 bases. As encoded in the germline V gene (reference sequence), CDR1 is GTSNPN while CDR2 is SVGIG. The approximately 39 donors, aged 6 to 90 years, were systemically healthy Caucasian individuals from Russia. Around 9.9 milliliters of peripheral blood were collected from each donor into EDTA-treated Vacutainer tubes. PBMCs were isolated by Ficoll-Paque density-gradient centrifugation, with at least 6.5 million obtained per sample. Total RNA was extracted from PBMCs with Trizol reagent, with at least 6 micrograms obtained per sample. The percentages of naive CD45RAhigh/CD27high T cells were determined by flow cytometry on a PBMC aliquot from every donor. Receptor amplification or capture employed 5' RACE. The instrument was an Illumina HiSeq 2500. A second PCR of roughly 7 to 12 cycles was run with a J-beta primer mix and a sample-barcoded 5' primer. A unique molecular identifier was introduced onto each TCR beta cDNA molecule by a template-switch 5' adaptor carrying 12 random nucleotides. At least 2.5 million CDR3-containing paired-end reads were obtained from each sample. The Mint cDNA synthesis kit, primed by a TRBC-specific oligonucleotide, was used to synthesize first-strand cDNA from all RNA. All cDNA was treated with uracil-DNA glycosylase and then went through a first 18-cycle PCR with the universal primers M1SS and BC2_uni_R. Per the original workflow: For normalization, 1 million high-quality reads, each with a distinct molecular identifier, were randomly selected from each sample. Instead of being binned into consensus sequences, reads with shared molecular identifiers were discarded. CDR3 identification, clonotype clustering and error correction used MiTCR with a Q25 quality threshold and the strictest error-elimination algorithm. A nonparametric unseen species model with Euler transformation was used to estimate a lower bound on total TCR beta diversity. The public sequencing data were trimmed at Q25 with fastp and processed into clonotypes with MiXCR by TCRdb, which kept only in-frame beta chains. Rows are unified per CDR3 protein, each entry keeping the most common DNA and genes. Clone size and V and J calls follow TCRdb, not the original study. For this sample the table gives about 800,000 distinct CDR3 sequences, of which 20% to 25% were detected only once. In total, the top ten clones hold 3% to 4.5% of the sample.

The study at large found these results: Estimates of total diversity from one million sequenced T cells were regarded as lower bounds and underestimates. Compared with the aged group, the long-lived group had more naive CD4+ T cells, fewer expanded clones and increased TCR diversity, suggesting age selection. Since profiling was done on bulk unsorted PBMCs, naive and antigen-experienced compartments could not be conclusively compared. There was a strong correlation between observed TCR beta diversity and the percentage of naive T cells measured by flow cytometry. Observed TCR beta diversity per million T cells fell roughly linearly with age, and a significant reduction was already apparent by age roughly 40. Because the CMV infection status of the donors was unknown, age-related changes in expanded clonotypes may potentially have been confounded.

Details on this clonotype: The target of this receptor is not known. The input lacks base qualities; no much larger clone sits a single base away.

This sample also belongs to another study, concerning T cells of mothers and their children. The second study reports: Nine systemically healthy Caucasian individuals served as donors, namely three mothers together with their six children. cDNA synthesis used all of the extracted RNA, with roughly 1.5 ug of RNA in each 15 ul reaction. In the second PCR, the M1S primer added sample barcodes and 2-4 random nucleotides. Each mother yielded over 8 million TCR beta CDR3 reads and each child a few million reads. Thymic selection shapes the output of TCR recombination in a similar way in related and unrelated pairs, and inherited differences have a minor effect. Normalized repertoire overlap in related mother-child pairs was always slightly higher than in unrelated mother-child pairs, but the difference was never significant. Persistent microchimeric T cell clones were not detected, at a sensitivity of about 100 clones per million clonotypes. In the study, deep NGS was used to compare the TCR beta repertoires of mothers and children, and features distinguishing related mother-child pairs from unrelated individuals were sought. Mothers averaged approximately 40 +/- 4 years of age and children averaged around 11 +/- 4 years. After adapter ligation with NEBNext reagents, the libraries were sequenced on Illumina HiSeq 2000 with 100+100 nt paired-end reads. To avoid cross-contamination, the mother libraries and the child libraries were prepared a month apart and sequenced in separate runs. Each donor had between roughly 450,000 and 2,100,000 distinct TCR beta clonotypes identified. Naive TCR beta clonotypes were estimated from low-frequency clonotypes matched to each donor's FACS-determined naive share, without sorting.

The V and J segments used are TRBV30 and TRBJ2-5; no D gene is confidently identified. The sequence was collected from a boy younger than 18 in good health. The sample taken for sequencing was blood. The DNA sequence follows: TGTGCCTGGAGTGTACTGAAAGCCCAAGTAGTGACCCAGTACTTC. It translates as CAWSVLKAQVVTQYF.